A single sample is the source of the 26 T cell receptor beta chains below, sequenced in a study of blood T cell repertoires in COVID-19. This table comes from immunoSEQ multiplex PCR, and its TCRdb copy is limited to in-frame clones, with some not included. This sample has around 150,000 clones; more than 75% occur once, and the top ten carry under 8.5%. Sequenced material: peripheral blood. These TCRs come from a woman aged 55-69 years with COVID-19, enrolled during active disease.

V usage is TRBV4-1 and J usage is TRBJ1-2; D ambiguous. The CDR3 runs 13 residues. With 1 base removed from V and 5 bases from J, the gap between germline ends came to 8 bases. The germline V gene has CDR1 MGHRA and CDR2 YSYEKL. The DNA for the CDR3 is TGCGCCAGCAGCCAAGGAAGGGAGTATGGCTACACCTTC. The encoded protein is CASSQGREYGYTF.

The chain uses TRBV5-1 and TRBJ1-5, with 7 positions matching TRBD1. Germline CDR1 and CDR2: SGHRS and YFSETQ. Trimming cost V 4 bases and J 0 bases; bases outside gene matches: 4. The CDR3 contains 15 residues. CDR3 in amino acids: CASSVGTVSNQPQHF. The CDR3 nucleotides are TGCGCCAGCAGCGTGGGGACAGTTAGCAATCAGCCCCAGCATTTT.

This clone appeared a few times. This rearrangement joins TRBV7-6 to TRBJ1-3; 7 nucleotides agree with TRBD1. V trimming: 5 bases; J trimming: 6 bases; junction bases outside the gene matches: 7. The V gene's germline CDR1 is SGHVS and CDR2 FNYEAQ. The CDR3 length is 14 residues. DNA of the CDR3: TGTGCCAGCAGCCCTCGAGGGGGCAAAAACACCATATATTTT. Residues: CASSPRGGKNTIYF. Together with reference TRBV7-6 and TRBJ1-3, the CDR3 gives the full variable domain: GAGVSQSPRYKVTKRGQDVALRCDPISGHVSLYWYRQALGQGPEFLTYFNYEAQQDKSGLPNDRFSAERPEGSISTLTIQRTEQRDSAMYRCASSPRGGKNTIYFGEGSWLTVV.

The chain joins TRBV6-5 to TRBJ2-3; 7 bases match TRBD2. The germline CDR1 and CDR2 sequences are MNHEY and SVGAGI. The CDR3 length is 12 residues. The junction had 2 bases not matched to a gene; V was cut back by 7 bases and J by 4 bases. For the CDR3, the DNA is TGTGCCAGCAATGGGGGGGCAGATACGCAGTATTTT. Translation gives CASNGGADTQYF.

This clone has a handful of counts. The chain joins TRBV6-5 to TRBJ2-7; possibly TRBD1 for D (5 bases). CDR3 length: 15 amino acids. V lost 0 bases, J lost 7 bases, and 16 bases lay in between. Germline V gives CDR1 MNHEY, CDR2 SVGAGI. The CDR3 sequence: CASSYSSRAPGEQYF. In DNA form, the CDR3 reads TGTGCCAGCAGTTACTCGAGCAGGGCCCCTGGGGAGCAGTACTTC.

The chain has TRBV3-1 (or the pseudogene TRBV3-2) and TRBJ2-1; maybe TRBD2 (6 bases). V was clipped by 4 bases and J by 0 bases, with 19 bases between them. Per the germline V gene, CDR1 is LGHDT and CDR2 is YNNKEL (reference sequence). This CDR3 is built from 18 residues. The CDR3 protein is CASSPTGLLVGSYNEQFF. The CDR3 DNA is TGTGCCAGCAGCCCAACGGGACTCCTGGTTGGCTCCTACAATGAGCAGTTCTTC.

The V and J genes are TRBV7-2 and TRBJ1-1; maybe TRBD1 (5 bases). This CDR3 contains 13 residues. V was trimmed by 1 base and J by 10 bases, leaving 13 bases between them. CDR1 and CDR2 (germline): SGHTA, FQGNSA. The CDR3 DNA reads as TGTGCCAGCAGCTTAGGGTTGGGGCCGGGAGCTTTCTTT. Translation: CASSLGLGPGAFF.

The chain carries TRBV6-2 or TRBV6-3 and TRBJ2-1; tentatively, D is TRBD2 (5 bases). V lost 8 bases, J lost 9 bases, and 20 bases lay in between. The CDR3 has 14 residues. Germline CDR1 is MNHEY and CDR2 is SVGEGT. The CDR3 spells CASGLEGRRGEQFF. Written as DNA, the CDR3 is TGTGCCAGCGGTTTAGAGGGTCGTCGCGGTGAGCAGTTCTTC.

The chain employs TRBV7-9 and TRBJ1-5; D is unresolved. Between the trimmed V and J ends, which lost 3 bases and 5 bases, there was a span of 23 bases. The CDR3 runs to 18 residues. The germline CDR1 and CDR2 sequences are SEHNR and FQNEAQ (reference sequence). The CDR3 reads CASSLSGPVGRVYQPQHF. CDR3 nucleotide sequence: TGTGCCAGCAGCTTGAGTGGGCCCGTGGGGAGGGTTTATCAGCCCCAGCATTTT.

This clone was observed a single time. The chain combines TRBV6-1 with TRBJ1-1; TRBD1 agrees at 10 bases. J was trimmed by 2 bases and V by 4 bases; bases with no gene match: 7. The CDR3 extends over 16 amino acids. Germline V gene data show CDR1 as MNHNS and CDR2 as SASEGT. The CDR3 here is CASSGQGALTNTEAFF. The CDR3 DNA reads TGTGCCAGCAGTGGACAGGGGGCCCTTACAAACACTGAAGCTTTCTTT.

J is TRBJ1-1 and V is TRBV5-1; perhaps TRBD1 as D (6 bases). CDR3 length: 15 amino acids. The V and J ends lost 2 bases and 3 bases respectively, with 14 bases between them. The V gene's germline CDR1 is SGHRS and CDR2 YFSETQ. CDR3 sequence (DNA): TGCGCCAGCAGCTTAGACAGGTTAGGGGACACTGAAGCTTTCTTT. This codes for CASSLDRLGDTEAFF.

The gene calls are TRBV7-2 and TRBJ1-6; the match to TRBD1 covers 7 bases. CDR3 length equals 14 residues. After removal of 1 base from V and 8 bases from J, the junction contained 2 bases not matched to a gene. Looked up from germline, CDR1 is SGHTA and CDR2 is FQGNSA. The CDR3 spells CASSLGQGHSPLHF. The CDR3 DNA follows: TGTGCCAGCAGCTTAGGACAGGGCCATTCACCCCTCCACTTT.

The chain links TRBV14 to TRBJ1-1; 8 bases are shared with TRBD1. Germline values: CDR1 SGHDN, CDR2 FVKESK. With 2 bases clipped from V and 3 bases from J, the junction kept 5 bases outside the gene matches. This CDR3 comprises 15 residues. The CDR3 region has the DNA TGTGCCAGCAGCCAACGGACAGGGCGCGACACTGAAGCTTTCTTT. This codes for CASSQRTGRDTEAFF.

V gene TRBV25-1 combines with J gene TRBJ2-1, with D possibly TRBD2 on 6 matching bases. Trimming stripped 3 bases from V and 12 bases from J, with 27 bases between. CDR3 length equals 17 residues. Germline V gives CDR1 MGHDK, CDR2 SYGVNS. Here the CDR3 reads CASSDHLGTRGLRRQFF. The CDR3 nucleotides are TGTGCCAGCAGTGATCATCTCGGGACGCGGGGTCTTAGGAGGCAGTTCTTC.

This rearrangement joins TRBV27 to TRBJ1-5, with unresolved D. This CDR3 has 16 amino acids. Germline lookup yields CDR1 MNHEY and CDR2 SMNVEV (reference sequence). V lost 2 bases, J lost 2 bases, and 13 bases lay in between. The CDR3 loop reads CASSLDPYGGNQPQHF. DNA for the CDR3: TGTGCCAGCAGTTTAGATCCCTACGGGGGCAATCAGCCCCAGCATTTT.

The chain recombines TRBV14 with TRBJ1-4, with no clear D. CDR1 is SGHDN, CDR2 FVKESK, per germline. The CDR3 extends over 19 amino acids. Deletions cut 4 bases from V and 8 bases from J, with 29 bases between. CDR3 sequence: CASSPREVGAQTQREKLFF. CDR3 DNA: TGTGCCAGCAGCCCCCGGGAGGTCGGCGCCCAAACGCAAAGGGAAAAACTGTTTTTT.

The chain joins TRBV6-5 to TRBJ1-5, with 7 bases matching TRBD1. Germline V lookup: CDR1 MNHEY, CDR2 SVGAGI. V was pared by 6 bases and J by 10 bases, with 12 bases of the junction left unmatched. The CDR3 loop spans 14 amino acids. CDR3 region: CASRSGQTSSPQHF. The CDR3 bases are TGTGCCAGCAGGTCGGGACAGACATCATCCCCCCAGCATTTT.

The rearrangement links TRBV7-2 to TRBJ2-5; no definite D call. The V end was cut by 5 bases, the J end by 5 bases, with 9 bases between. The CDR3 consists of 12 residues. CDR1 and CDR2 (germline): SGHTA, FQGNSA. The CDR3 here is CASSPVPETQYF. The CDR3 nucleotides are TGTGCCAGCAGCCCAGTCCCCGAGACCCAGTACTTC.

This chain uses TRBV5-6 with TRBJ1-1, with 7 bases fitting TRBD1. J was trimmed by 0 bases and V by 4 bases; bases with no gene match: 9. The CDR3 has 16 amino acids. Germline V gene data show CDR1 as SGHDT and CDR2 as YYEEEE. The CDR3 region has the DNA TGTGCCAGCAGCGCCGCATGGGGACAGATGAACACTGAAGCTTTCTTT. Protein: CASSAAWGQMNTEAFF.

V is TRBV7-9 and J is TRBJ2-1, with TRBD1 matching 7 bases. Germline CDR1 reads SEHNR; CDR2 reads FQNEAQ (reference sequence). This CDR3 spans 15 amino acids. The J segment lost 7 bases and the V segment lost 2 bases, leaving 8 bases of the junction unmatched. DNA of the CDR3: TGTGCCAGCAGCTTAAGAGGGGGCAGTATAAATGAGCAGTTCTTC. It specifies CASSLRGGSINEQFF.

The V and J genes are TRBV9 and TRBJ1-1, with TRBD1 as a possible D gene (6 bases). CDR1 SGDLS and CDR2 YYNGEE come from the germline V gene. The CDR3 runs 14 residues. The V end lost 4 bases, the J end lost 2 bases, and 12 bases lay between the germline ends. CDR3 nucleotides: TGTGCCAGCAGCCTGGGACAAATCAACACTGAAGCTTTCTTT. Its translation: CASSLGQINTEAFF.

This clone was found once. The chain links TRBV11-2 to TRBJ2-1, with 9 bases that match TRBD1. V gave up 4 bases and J gave up 12 bases; unmatched junction bases: 13. CDR3 length: 15 amino acids. Germline lookup yields CDR1 SGHAT and CDR2 FQNNGV. CDR3 region: CASSSGTGMVMRQFF. The CDR3 bases are TGTGCCAGCAGCTCCGGGACAGGGATGGTAATGCGGCAGTTCTTC. The full variable domain, rest sourced from reference TRBV11-2 and TRBJ2-1, is EAGVAQSPRYKIIEKRQSVAFWCNPISGHATLYWYQQILGQGPKLLIQFQNNGVVDDSQLPKDRFSAERLKGVDSTLKIQPAKLEDSAVYLCASSSGTGMVMRQFFGPGTRLTVL.

The gene calls are TRBV7-9 and TRBJ2-7, with D tentatively TRBD2 (6 bases). The V and J ends lost 5 bases and 4 bases respectively, with 15 bases between them. The CDR3 covers 14 residues. Germline CDR1 reads SEHNR; CDR2 reads FQNEAQ (reference sequence). The CDR3 loop is CASSGGTHHYEQYV. DNA for the CDR3: TGTGCCAGCAGCGGGGGGACCCACCATTACGAGCAGTACGTC.

The V and J genes are TRBV5-1 and TRBJ2-7, with 9 bases that match TRBD1. Germline values: CDR1 SGHRS, CDR2 YFSETQ. CDR3 size: 15 residues. After removal of 0 bases from V and 5 bases from J, the junction contained 6 bases not matched to a gene. CDR3 sequence reads: CASSLALGQGNEQYF. DNA of the CDR3: TGCGCCAGCAGCTTGGCCTTGGGACAGGGTAACGAGCAGTACTTC.

The rearrangement links TRBV6-2 or TRBV6-3 to TRBJ1-5; a weak D match, TRBD1 (6 bases). Trimming removed 2 bases at V and 3 bases at J, with 17 bases between. The V gene's germline CDR1 is MNHEY and CDR2 SVGEGT. The CDR3 covers 17 residues. CDR3 sequence: CASSYPLTGTLNQPQHF. The CDR3 DNA reads as TGTGCCAGCAGTTACCCTTTAACCGGGACACTCAATCAGCCCCAGCATTTT.

The genes are TRBV14 and TRBJ1-1; 11 bases align to TRBD1. Germline CDR1 reads SGHDN; CDR2 reads FVKESK. This CDR3 has 16 residues. V lost 1 base and J lost 6; bases outside the gene matches: 7. CDR3 in amino acids: CASSQAFGQGAPEAFF. CDR3 nucleotides: TGTGCCAGCAGCCAAGCCTTCGGACAGGGGGCGCCTGAAGCTTTCTTT. The entire variable domain, with the rest obtained from reference TRBV14 and TRBJ1-1, is as follows: EAGVTQFPSHSVIEKGQTVTLRCDPISGHDNLYWYRRVMGKEIKFLLHFVKESKQDESGMPNNRFLAERTGGTYSTLKVQPAELEDSGVYFCASSQAFGQGAPEAFFGQGTRLTVV.